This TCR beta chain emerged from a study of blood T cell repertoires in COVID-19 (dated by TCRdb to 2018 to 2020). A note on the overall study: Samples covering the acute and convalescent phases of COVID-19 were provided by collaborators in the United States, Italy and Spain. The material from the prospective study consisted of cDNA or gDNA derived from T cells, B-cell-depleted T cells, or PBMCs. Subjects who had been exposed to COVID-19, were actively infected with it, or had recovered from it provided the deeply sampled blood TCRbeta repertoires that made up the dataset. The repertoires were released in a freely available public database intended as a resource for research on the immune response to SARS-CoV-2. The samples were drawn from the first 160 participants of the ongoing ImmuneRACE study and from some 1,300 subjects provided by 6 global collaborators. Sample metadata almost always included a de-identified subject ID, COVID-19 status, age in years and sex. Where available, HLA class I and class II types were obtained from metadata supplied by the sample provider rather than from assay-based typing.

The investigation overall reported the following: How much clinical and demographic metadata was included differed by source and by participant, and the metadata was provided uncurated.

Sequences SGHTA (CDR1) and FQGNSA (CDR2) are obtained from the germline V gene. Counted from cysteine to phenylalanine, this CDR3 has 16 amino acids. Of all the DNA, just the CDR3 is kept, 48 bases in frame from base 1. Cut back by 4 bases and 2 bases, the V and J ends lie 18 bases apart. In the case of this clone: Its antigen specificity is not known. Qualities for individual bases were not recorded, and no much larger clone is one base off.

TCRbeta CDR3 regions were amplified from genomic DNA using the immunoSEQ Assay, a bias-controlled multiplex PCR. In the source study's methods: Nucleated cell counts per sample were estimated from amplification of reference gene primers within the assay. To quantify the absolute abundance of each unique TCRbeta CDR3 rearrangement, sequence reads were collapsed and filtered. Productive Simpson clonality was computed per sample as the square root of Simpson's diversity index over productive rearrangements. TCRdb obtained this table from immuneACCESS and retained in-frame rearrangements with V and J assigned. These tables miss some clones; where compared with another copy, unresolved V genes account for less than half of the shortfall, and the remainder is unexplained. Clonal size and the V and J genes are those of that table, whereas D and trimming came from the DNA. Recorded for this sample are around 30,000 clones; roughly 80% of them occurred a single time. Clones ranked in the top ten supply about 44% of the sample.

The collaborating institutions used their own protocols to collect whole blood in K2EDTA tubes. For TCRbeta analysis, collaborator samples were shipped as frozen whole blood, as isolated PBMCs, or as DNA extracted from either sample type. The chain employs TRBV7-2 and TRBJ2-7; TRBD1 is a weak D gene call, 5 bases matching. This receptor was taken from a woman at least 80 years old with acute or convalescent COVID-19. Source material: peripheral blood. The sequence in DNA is TGTGCCAGCAGCTCCGGCCTCCAGGGTGCCACCTACGAGCAGTACTTC. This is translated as CASSSGLQGATYEQYF.